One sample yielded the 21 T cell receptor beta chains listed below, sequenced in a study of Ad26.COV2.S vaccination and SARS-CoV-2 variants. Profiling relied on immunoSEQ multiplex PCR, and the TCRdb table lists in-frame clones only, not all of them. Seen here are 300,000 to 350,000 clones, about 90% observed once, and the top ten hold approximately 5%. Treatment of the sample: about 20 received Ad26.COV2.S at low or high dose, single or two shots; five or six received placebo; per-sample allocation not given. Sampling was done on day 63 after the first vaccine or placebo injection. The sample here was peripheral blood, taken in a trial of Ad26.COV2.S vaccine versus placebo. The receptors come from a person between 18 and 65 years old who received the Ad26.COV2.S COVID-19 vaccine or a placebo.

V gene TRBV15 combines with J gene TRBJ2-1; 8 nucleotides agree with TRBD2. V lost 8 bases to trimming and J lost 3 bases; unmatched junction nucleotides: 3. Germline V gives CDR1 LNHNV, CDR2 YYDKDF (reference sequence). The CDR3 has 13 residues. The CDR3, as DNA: TGTGCCACCGAACTAGCGGACTACAATGAGCAGTTCTTC. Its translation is CATELADYNEQFF.

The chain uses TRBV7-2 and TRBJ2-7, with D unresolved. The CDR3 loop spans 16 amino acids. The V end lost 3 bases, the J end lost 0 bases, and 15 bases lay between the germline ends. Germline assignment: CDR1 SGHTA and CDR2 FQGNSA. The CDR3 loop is CASSFRGSISSYEQYF. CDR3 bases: TGTGCCAGCAGCTTCCGAGGATCTATTAGCTCCTACGAGCAGTACTTC.

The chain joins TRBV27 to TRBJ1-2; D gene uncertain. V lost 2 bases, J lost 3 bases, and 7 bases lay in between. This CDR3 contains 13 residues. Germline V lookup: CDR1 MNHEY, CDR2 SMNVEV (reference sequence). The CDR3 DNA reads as TGTGCCAGCAGTTTAGGGGTGGACTATGGCTACACCTTC. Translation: CASSLGVDYGYTF.

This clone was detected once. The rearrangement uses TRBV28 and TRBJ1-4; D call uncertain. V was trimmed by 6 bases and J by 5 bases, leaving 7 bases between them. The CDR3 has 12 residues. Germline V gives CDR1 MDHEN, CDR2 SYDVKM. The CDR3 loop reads CASSFPNEKLFF. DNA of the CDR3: TGTGCCAGCAGCTTCCCAAATGAAAAACTGTTTTTT.

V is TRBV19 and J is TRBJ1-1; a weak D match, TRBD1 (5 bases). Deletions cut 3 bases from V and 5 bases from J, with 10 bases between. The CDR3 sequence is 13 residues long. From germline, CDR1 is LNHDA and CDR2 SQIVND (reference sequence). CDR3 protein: CASSIWEGTEAFF. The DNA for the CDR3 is TGTGCCAGTAGTATCTGGGAGGGGACTGAAGCTTTCTTT.

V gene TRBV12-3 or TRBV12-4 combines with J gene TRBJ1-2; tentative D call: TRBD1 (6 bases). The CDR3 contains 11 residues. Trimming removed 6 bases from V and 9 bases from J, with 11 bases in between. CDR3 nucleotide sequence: TGTGCCAGCAGCCTCGGACAGCGCTACACCTTC. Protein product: CASSLGQRYTF.

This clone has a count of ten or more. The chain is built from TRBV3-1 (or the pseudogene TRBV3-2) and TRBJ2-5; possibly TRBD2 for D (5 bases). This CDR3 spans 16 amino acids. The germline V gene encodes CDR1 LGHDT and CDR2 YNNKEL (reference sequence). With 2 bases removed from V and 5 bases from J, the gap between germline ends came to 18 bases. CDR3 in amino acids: CASSQKWASTRETQYF. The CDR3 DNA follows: TGTGCCAGCAGCCAAAAGTGGGCTAGCACCCGGGAGACCCAGTACTTC.

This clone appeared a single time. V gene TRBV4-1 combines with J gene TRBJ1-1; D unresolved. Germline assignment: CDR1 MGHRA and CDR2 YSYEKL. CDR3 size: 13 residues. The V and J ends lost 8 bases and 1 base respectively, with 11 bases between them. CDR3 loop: CASCPGENTEAFF. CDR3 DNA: TGCGCCAGCTGCCCGGGTGAGAACACTGAAGCTTTCTTT.

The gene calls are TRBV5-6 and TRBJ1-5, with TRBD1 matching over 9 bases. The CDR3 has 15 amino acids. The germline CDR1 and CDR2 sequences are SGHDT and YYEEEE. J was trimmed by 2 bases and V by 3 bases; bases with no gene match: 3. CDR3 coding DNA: TGTGCCAGCAGCTCAAGGACAGGGGGCAATCAGCCCCAGCATTTT. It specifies CASSSRTGGNQPQHF.

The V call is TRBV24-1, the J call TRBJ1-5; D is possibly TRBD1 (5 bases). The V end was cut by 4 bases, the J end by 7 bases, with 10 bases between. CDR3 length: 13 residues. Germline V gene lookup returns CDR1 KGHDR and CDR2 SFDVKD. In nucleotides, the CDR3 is TGTGCCACCAGTGAGGGAGGGGAACAGCCCCAGCATTTT. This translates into CATSEGGEQPQHF.

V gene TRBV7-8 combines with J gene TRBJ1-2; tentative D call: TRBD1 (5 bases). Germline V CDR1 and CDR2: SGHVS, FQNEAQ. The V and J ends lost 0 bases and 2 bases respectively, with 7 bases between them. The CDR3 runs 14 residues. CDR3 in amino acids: CASSLAGQNYGYTF. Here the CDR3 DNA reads TGTGCCAGCAGCTTAGCGGGGCAAAACTATGGCTACACCTTC. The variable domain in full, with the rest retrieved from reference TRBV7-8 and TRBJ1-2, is GAGVSQSPRYKVAKRGQDVALRCDPISGHVSLFWYQQALGQGPEFLTYFQNEAQLDKSGLPSDRFFAERPEGSVSTLKIQRTQQEDSAVYLCASSLAGQNYGYTFGSGTRLTVV.

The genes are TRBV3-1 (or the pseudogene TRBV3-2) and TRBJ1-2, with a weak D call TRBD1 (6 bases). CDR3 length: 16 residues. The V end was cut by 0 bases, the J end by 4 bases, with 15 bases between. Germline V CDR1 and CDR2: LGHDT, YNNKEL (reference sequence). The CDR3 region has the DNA TGTGCCAGCAGCCAAGAGAGGGCAGGGGCGTTCTATGGCTACACCTTC. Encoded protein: CASSQERAGAFYGYTF.

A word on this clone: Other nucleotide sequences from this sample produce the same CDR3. The CDR3 nucleotides are TGTGCCAGCAGCCGACAGGGGAACACTGAAGCTTTCTTT. The encoded protein is CASSRQGNTEAFF. The V and J genes are TRBV6-5 and TRBJ1-1, with 7 bases fitting TRBD1. Germline loops: CDR1 MNHEY, CDR2 SVGAGI. The CDR3 covers 13 residues. The V segment lost 6 bases and the J segment 1 base; nucleotides outside the gene matches: 2.

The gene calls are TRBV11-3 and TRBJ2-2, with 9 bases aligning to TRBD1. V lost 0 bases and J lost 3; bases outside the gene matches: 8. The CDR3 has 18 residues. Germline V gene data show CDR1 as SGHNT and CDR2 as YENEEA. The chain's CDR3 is CASSLDRWDREYTGELFF. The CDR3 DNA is TGTGCCAGCAGCTTAGATCGTTGGGACAGGGAGTACACCGGGGAGCTGTTTTTT.

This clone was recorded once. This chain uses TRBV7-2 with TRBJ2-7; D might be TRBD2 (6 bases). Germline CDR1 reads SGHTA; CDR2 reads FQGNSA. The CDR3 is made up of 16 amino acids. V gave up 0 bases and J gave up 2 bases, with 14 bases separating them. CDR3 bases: TGTGCCAGCAGCTTAGCAAGACTAGGAAAAACCTACGAGCAGTACTTC. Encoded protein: CASSLARLGKTYEQYF.

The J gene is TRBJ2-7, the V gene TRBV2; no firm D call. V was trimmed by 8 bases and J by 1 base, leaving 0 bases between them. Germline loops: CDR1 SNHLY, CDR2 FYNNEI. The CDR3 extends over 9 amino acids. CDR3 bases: TGTGCCAGCTCCTACGAGCAGTACGTC. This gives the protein CASSYEQYV.

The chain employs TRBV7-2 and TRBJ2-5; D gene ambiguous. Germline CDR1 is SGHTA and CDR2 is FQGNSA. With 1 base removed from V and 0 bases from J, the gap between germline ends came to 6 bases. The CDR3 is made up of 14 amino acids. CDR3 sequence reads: CASSLGRNQETQYF. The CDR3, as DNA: TGTGCCAGCAGCTTAGGCCGGAACCAAGAGACCCAGTACTTC.

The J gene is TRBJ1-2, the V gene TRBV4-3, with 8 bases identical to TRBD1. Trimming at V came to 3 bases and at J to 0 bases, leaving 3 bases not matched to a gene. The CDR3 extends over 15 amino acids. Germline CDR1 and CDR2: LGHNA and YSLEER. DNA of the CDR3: TGCGCCAGCAGCCATTCGACAGGGGCTAACTATGGCTACACCTTC. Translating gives CASSHSTGANYGYTF.

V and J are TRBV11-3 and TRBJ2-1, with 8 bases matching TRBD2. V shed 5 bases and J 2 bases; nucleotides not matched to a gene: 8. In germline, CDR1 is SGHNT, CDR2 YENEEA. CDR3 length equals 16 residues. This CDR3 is CASSPLLAGPYNEQFF. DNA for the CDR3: TGTGCCAGCAGCCCCCTTTTAGCGGGGCCCTACAATGAGCAGTTCTTC.

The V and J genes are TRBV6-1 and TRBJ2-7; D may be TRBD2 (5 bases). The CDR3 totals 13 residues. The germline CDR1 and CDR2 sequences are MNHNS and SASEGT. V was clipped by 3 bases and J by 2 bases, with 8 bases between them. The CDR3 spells CASSEGVAYEQYF. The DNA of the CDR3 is TGTGCCAGCAGTGAGGGAGTCGCCTACGAGCAGTACTTC.

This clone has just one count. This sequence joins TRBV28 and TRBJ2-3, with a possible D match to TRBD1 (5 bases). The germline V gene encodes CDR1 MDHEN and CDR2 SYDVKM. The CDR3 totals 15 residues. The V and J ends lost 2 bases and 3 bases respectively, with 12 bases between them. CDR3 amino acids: CASSLRQGETDTQYF. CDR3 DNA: TGTGCCAGCAGTTTAAGGCAGGGTGAGACAGATACGCAGTATTTT.